These 22 T cell receptor beta chains were sequenced from one sample in a study of cytomegalovirus exposure and HLA in healthy donors. Using immunoSEQ multiplex PCR, the repertoire was profiled, and TCRdb retains in-frame clones only, with some absent. This table has roughly 80,000 clones, roughly 93% appearing once. The sample taken for sequencing was PBMCs. Receptors were obtained from a man under 40 in good health and CMV-seronegative.

About this clone: The junction departs from the called germline gene at one end, perhaps through a read error. The chain employs TRBV9 and TRBJ2-1, with D possibly TRBD1 on 6 matching bases. This CDR3 contains 16 residues. Germline CDR1 and CDR2: SGDLS and YYNGEE. The chain's CDR3 is CASTVGAPGAYNEQFF. The CDR3 nucleotides are TGTGCCAGCACCGTAGGAGCCCCAGGGGCGTACAATGAGCAGTTCTTC.

The gene calls are TRBV28 and TRBJ2-5; TRBD2 agrees at 8 bases. Germline assignment: CDR1 MDHEN and CDR2 SYDVKM. The CDR3 spans 15 residues. The V and J ends lost 6 bases and 2 bases, in that order; junction bases with no gene match: 8. The CDR3 reads CASSPGGGGQETQYF. The DNA for the CDR3 is TGTGCCAGCAGCCCGGGGGGGGGAGGGCAAGAGACCCAGTACTTC.

The J gene is TRBJ1-6, the V gene TRBV4-2, with 9 bases matching TRBD1. Germline CDR1 LGHNA, CDR2 YNFKEQ. With 0 bases clipped from V and 4 bases from J, the junction kept 13 bases outside the gene matches. CDR3 length: 20 residues. CDR3 region: CASSQDPATGTGNYNSPLHF. The CDR3 DNA sequence: TGTGCCAGCAGCCAAGATCCTGCAACCGGGACAGGGAATTATAATTCACCCCTCCACTTT.

The rearrangement uses TRBV30 and TRBJ2-3, with 10 bases aligning to TRBD2. The CDR3 is made up of 16 amino acids. Germline CDR1 reads GTSNPN; CDR2 reads SVGIG (reference sequence). V shed 3 bases and J 2 bases; nucleotides not matched to a gene: 8. The CDR3 region is CAWSRRLAGDTDTQYF. The DNA of the CDR3 is TGTGCCTGGAGCCGACGTCTAGCGGGAGACACAGATACGCAGTATTTT. Combining the CDR3 with reference TRBV30 and TRBJ2-3 gives the whole variable domain SQTIHQWPATLVQPVGSPLSLECTVEGTSNPNLYWYRQAAGRGLQLLFYSVGIGQISSEVPQNLSASRPQDRQFILSSKKLLLSDSGFYLCAWSRRLAGDTDTQYFGPGTRLTVL.

V is TRBV4-2 and J is TRBJ1-5; D is unresolved. Germline V gene lookup returns CDR1 LGHNA and CDR2 YNFKEQ. The V and J ends lost 0 bases and 5 bases respectively, with 11 bases between them. The CDR3 is 15 amino acids. Written as DNA, the CDR3 is TGTGCCAGCAGCCAAGATCTGGCAGGTCATCAGCCCCAGCATTTT. Encoded protein: CASSQDLAGHQPQHF.

This chain joins TRBV18 and TRBJ2-3; 8 bases line up with TRBD1. Germline loops: CDR1 KGHSH, CDR2 LQKENI. V shed 3 bases and J 0 bases; nucleotides not matched to a gene: 2. There are 15 residues in the CDR3. CDR3 region: CASSPDRESTDTQYF. CDR3 DNA: TGTGCCAGCTCACCGGACAGGGAAAGCACAGATACGCAGTATTTT.

V and J are TRBV7-2 and TRBJ2-3, with 8 nucleotides matching TRBD2. This CDR3 spans 15 amino acids. V lost 5 bases and J lost 5; bases outside the gene matches: 9. Germline assignment: CDR1 SGHTA and CDR2 FQGNSA. DNA of the CDR3: TGTGCCAGCAGCCAGGTTATTAGCGGGAAAGATACGCAGTATTTT. Residues: CASSQVISGKDTQYF.

This clone appeared a few times. The chain couples TRBV21-1 to TRBJ1-6. TRBV21-1 is described as a pseudogene. CDR3 size: 16 residues. For the CDR3, the DNA is TGTGCCAGCAGCAAAGAACGGGTGACCTATAATTCACCCCTCCACTTT. This codes for CASSKERVTYNSPLHF.

The rearrangement uses TRBV5-4 and TRBJ1-4, with 7 bases that match TRBD1. V dropped 1 base and J dropped 3; count of bases not matched to a gene: 0. There are 14 residues in the CDR3. Germline CDR1 reads SGHNT; CDR2 reads YYREEE (reference sequence). The CDR3 bases are TGTGCCAGCAGCTTGACAGGGGCTAATGAAAAACTGTTTTTT. Translated: CASSLTGANEKLFF.

The count of this clone is one. This chain links TRBV29-1 with TRBJ1-2; D remains ambiguous. Germline CDR1 reads SQVTM; CDR2 reads ANQGSEA. With 1 base removed from V and 7 bases from J, the gap between germline ends came to 13 bases. This CDR3 spans 13 amino acids. CDR3 amino acids: CSVEVRQVGGYTF. In DNA form, the CDR3 reads TGCAGCGTTGAAGTACGTCAGGTGGGTGGCTACACCTTC.

The chain recombines TRBV29-1 with TRBJ2-7; D possibly corresponds to TRBD2 (5 bases). Germline V CDR1 and CDR2: SQVTM, ANQGSEA. V lost 6 bases and J 6 bases, leaving 15 bases between the germline ends. The CDR3 extends over 12 amino acids. This CDR3 is CSVRGSPVEQYF. The CDR3 nucleotides read TGCAGCGTACGAGGGTCACCCGTCGAGCAGTACTTC.

V is TRBV5-4 and J is TRBJ1-3; 7 nucleotides line up with TRBD1. Germline V gives CDR1 SGHNT, CDR2 YYREEE (reference sequence). V lost 4 bases to trimming and J lost 4 bases; unmatched junction nucleotides: 2. This CDR3 is built from 13 residues. The DNA for the CDR3 is TGTGCCAGCAGCGCAGGGGGAGGAAACACCATATATTTT. It codes for CASSAGGGNTIYF. The variable domain in full, completed from reference TRBV5-4 and TRBJ1-3, reads ETGVTQSPTHLIKTRGQQVTLRCSSQSGHNTVSWYQQALGQGPQFIFQYYREEENGRGNFPPRFSGLQFPNYSSELNVNALELDDSALYLCASSAGGGNTIYFGEGSWLTVV.

J is TRBJ2-2 and V is TRBV6-1; 9 bases match TRBD1. The CDR3 covers 15 residues. V lost 3 bases, J lost 3 bases, and 2 bases stayed unmatched. From germline, CDR1 is MNHNS and CDR2 SASEGT. CDR3 residues: CASSEGDRDTGELFF. The CDR3 DNA is TGTGCCAGCAGTGAGGGGGACAGGGACACCGGGGAGCTGTTTTTT.

This chain connects TRBV5-4 to TRBJ2-3; D is uncertain. CDR3 size: 12 residues. The V end lost 4 bases, the J end lost 3 bases, and 6 bases lay between the germline ends. Germline CDR1 and CDR2: SGHNT and YYREEE (reference sequence). The CDR3 is CASSPQTDTQYF. As DNA, the CDR3 is TGTGCCAGCAGCCCACAAACAGATACGCAGTATTTT.

The chain recombines TRBV28 with TRBJ2-7, with 9 bases that match TRBD1. The CDR3 length is 14 residues. Per germline, CDR1 MDHEN and CDR2 SYDVKM. Trimming took 7 bases from V and 3 from J; bases not matched to a gene: 7. CDR3 DNA: TGTGCCAGCATCGAAGACAGGGGGGTCTACGAGCAGTACTTC. Translating gives CASIEDRGVYEQYF.

This sequence joins TRBV4-1 and TRBJ2-3; 11 bases line up with TRBD2. Trimming took 3 bases from V and 5 from J; bases not matched to a gene: 13. The CDR3 has 18 residues. Germline CDR1 reads MGHRA; CDR2 reads YSYEKL. CDR3 nucleotides: TGCGCCAGCAGCCAGATAGAGATAGCGGGGGGGCAAGAAGATACGCAGTATTTT. This codes for CASSQIEIAGGQEDTQYF.

This chain joins TRBV5-1 and TRBJ2-5; TRBD1 matches 9 bases. CDR3 length: 16 residues. J was trimmed by 1 base and V by 4 bases; bases with no gene match: 8. Germline-derived CDR1 and CDR2 are SGHRS and YFSETQ. The DNA of the CDR3 is TGCGCCAGCAGCGATAGGGACAGGGTAACCCAAGAGACCCAGTACTTC. Translating it yields CASSDRDRVTQETQYF.

The gene calls are TRBV5-1 and TRBJ2-3, with 9 bases fitting TRBD2. Germline-derived CDR1 and CDR2 are SGHRS and YFSETQ. The CDR3 is made up of 16 amino acids. J lost 2 bases, V lost 2 bases, and 6 bases had no gene match. The CDR3 sequence: CASSFGGRGATDTQYF. The CDR3 nucleotides are TGCGCCAGCAGCTTTGGCGGGAGGGGCGCCACAGATACGCAGTATTTT. The whole variable domain, filled in from reference TRBV5-1 and TRBJ2-3, reads KAGVTQTPRYLIKTRGQQVTLSCSPISGHRSVSWYQQTPGQGLQFLFEYFSETQRNKGNFPGRFSGRQFSNSRSEMNVSTLELGDSALYLCASSFGGRGATDTQYFGPGTRLTVL.

V gene TRBV10-2 combines with J gene TRBJ2-1; 12 bases are shared with TRBD2. In germline, CDR1 is WSHSY, CDR2 SAAADI. CDR3 length: 16 amino acids. V lost 10 bases to trimming and J lost 7 bases; unmatched junction nucleotides: 14. In DNA, the CDR3 is TGCGCCACCTCAACTCATCTAGCGGGAGGGCGGAATGAGCAGTTCTTC. Residues: CATSTHLAGGRNEQFF.

V and J are TRBV6-1 and TRBJ1-2; D call uncertain. The CDR3 consists of 15 residues. CDR1 and CDR2 from the germline V gene are MNHNS and SASEGT. V gave up 7 bases and J gave up 8 bases, with 23 bases separating them. The CDR3 region is CASNRENISPLGYTF. CDR3 DNA sequence: TGTGCCAGCAACCGGGAAAACATTTCCCCCCTGGGCTACACCTTC.

The chain has TRBV28 and TRBJ2-3; 8 bases agree with TRBD2. V dropped 4 bases and J dropped 2; count of bases not matched to a gene: 8. CDR1 and CDR2 from the germline V gene are MDHEN and SYDVKM. The CDR3 runs 16 residues. The CDR3 reads CASSSSAGANTDTQYF. In nucleotides, the CDR3 is TGTGCCAGCAGTTCCTCAGCGGGGGCTAACACAGATACGCAGTATTTT.

This clone was observed once. The V gene is TRBV2, the J gene TRBJ2-5; weak D call: TRBD1 (5 bases). The germline V gene has CDR1 SNHLY and CDR2 FYNNEI. Trimming removed 7 bases at V and 4 bases at J, with 19 bases between. The CDR3 runs 15 residues. The CDR3 nucleotides read TGTGCCAGCACCGGTTCAGGGTATGAGACAGAGACCCAGTACTTC. Its protein product is CASTGSGYETETQYF.